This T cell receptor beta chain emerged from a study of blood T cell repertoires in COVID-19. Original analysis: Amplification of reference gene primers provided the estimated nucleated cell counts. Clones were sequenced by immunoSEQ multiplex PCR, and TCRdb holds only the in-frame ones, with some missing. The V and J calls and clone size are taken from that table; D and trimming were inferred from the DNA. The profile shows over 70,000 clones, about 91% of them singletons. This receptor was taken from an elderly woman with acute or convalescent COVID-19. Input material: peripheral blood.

CDR3 amino acids: CASSIGPTGSFNQPQHF. Written as DNA, the CDR3 is TGTGCCAGTAGTATAGGCCCGACAGGGTCCTTCAATCAGCCCCAGCATTTT. This chain joins TRBV19 and TRBJ1-5; 7 nucleotides line up with TRBD1. Germline V gene data show CDR1 as LNHDA and CDR2 as SQIVND (reference sequence). This CDR3 is 17 amino acids long. Trimming at V came to 1 base and at J to 3 bases, leaving 9 bases not matched to a gene.